These 28 T cell receptor beta chains came from one sample sequenced in a study of blood T cell repertoires in COVID-19. Sequencing was performed with immunoSEQ multiplex PCR; in TCRdb, only in-frame clones are kept and a portion is missing. The sample has approximately 150,000 clones; over 70% are singletons. The sample taken for sequencing was peripheral blood. The source is a woman between 70 and 85 years old who had recovered from COVID-19.

The sample holds a few counts of this clone. J is TRBJ2-2 and V is TRBV5-4; weak D call: TRBD2 (6 bases). Trimming took off 9 bases at V and 7 bases at J, with 28 bases between the two ends. Germline V gives CDR1 SGHNT, CDR2 YYREEE (reference sequence). The CDR3 covers 17 residues. CDR3 amino acids: CATKPGGATPGGGELFF. The CDR3 region has the DNA TGTGCCACCAAGCCCGGTGGGGCGACCCCCGGGGGCGGGGAGCTGTTTTTT. Using reference TRBV5-4 and TRBJ2-2 for the parts outside the CDR3, the full variable domain is ETGVTQSPTHLIKTRGQQVTLRCSSQSGHNTVSWYQQALGQGPQFIFQYYREEENGRGNFPPRFSGLQFPNYSSELNVNALELDDSALYLCATKPGGATPGGGELFFGEGSRLTVL.

The V call is TRBV11-2, the J call TRBJ1-2; TRBD1 is a possible D gene (6 bases). Germline V lookup: CDR1 SGHAT, CDR2 FQNNGV. The CDR3 is made up of 14 amino acids. The V gene lost 4 bases and the J gene lost 4 bases, with 13 bases spanning the gap. CDR3 DNA sequence: TGTGCCAGCAGCTCCGGAACAGGGCCCTATGGCTACACCTTC. Its protein is CASSSGTGPYGYTF.

The CDR3 bases are TGTGCCAGCAGCTTAGATGCGGGAGGGTCCAACACCGGGGAGCTGTTTTTT. Translating gives CASSLDAGGSNTGELFF. The rearrangement uses TRBV7-9 and TRBJ2-2; 9 nucleotides align to TRBD2. V was clipped by 1 base and J by 2 bases; unmatched bases: 5. Germline lookup yields CDR1 SEHNR and CDR2 FQNEAQ (reference sequence). The CDR3 is 17 residues long.

V and J are TRBV18 and TRBJ2-5; 10 bases match TRBD1. In germline, CDR1 is KGHSH, CDR2 LQKENI. The junction had 2 bases not matched to a gene; V was cut back by 2 bases and J by 5 bases. The CDR3 extends over 14 amino acids. The CDR3 here is CASSPGTGVETQYF. As DNA, the CDR3 is TGTGCCAGCTCACCAGGGACAGGGGTTGAGACCCAGTACTTC. Filled out from reference TRBV18 and TRBJ2-5, the complete variable domain reads NAGVMQNPRHLVRRRGQEARLRCSPMKGHSHVYWYRQLPEEGLKFMVYLQKENIIDESGMPKERFSAEFPKEGPSILRIQQVVRGDSAAYFCASSPGTGVETQYFGPGTRLLVL.

This chain uses TRBV7-2 with TRBJ2-7, with TRBD1 as a possible D gene (7 bases). V shed 6 bases and J shed 7 bases, with 19 bases lying between them. This CDR3 region has 14 residues. Germline values: CDR1 SGHTA, CDR2 FQGNSA. DNA for the CDR3: TGTGCCAGCAGGAGACAGGGTTTTGCGGGAGAGCAGTACTTC. Translating gives CASRRQGFAGEQYF.

The chain combines TRBV6-5 with TRBJ1-6; the match to TRBD1 covers 9 bases. The germline V gene has CDR1 MNHEY and CDR2 SVGAGI. V lost 4 bases and J lost 7; bases outside the gene matches: 5. The CDR3 loop spans 15 amino acids. CDR3 nucleotides: TGTGCCAGCAGTTTTAGGGACAGGGCGAATTCACCCCTCCACTTT. Translating gives CASSFRDRANSPLHF.

In the case of this clone: Other DNA variants within this sample encode the same CDR3. J is TRBJ2-5 and V is TRBV3-1 (or the pseudogene TRBV3-2); 7 positions agree with TRBD2. CDR3 length equals 12 residues. Germline loops: CDR1 LGHDT, CDR2 YNNKEL (reference sequence). Trimming cost V 4 bases and J 5 bases; bases outside gene matches: 1. CDR3 nucleotide sequence: TGTGCCAGCAGCCCGCGGGGGGAGACCCAGTACTTC. This gives the protein CASSPRGETQYF.

The chain couples TRBV6-5 to TRBJ1-5; 7 bases fit TRBD1. V trimming: 6 bases; J trimming: 6 bases; junction bases outside the gene matches: 11. Germline CDR1 reads MNHEY; CDR2 reads SVGAGI. The CDR3 contains 15 residues. CDR3 amino acids: CASRHPTGFGQPQHF. CDR3 coding DNA: TGTGCCAGCAGGCACCCGACAGGGTTCGGTCAGCCCCAGCATTTT.

Here the CDR3 DNA reads TGTGCCAGCAGCTCGCGGACAGGGGGGGGAGATACGCAGTATTTT. Amino acids: CASSSRTGGGDTQYF. This rearrangement joins TRBV7-2 to TRBJ2-3, with 10 bases aligning to TRBD1. From germline, CDR1 is SGHTA and CDR2 FQGNSA. The CDR3 is 15 residues long. J lost 5 bases, V lost 4 bases, and 6 bases had no gene match.

The V gene is TRBV5-1, the J gene TRBJ2-3; 9 bases are a match to TRBD2. J lost 3 bases, V lost 4 bases, and 24 bases had no gene match. This CDR3 has 21 amino acids. The germline V gene encodes CDR1 SGHRS and CDR2 YFSETQ. The CDR3 loop reads CASSPTRGGHGGRAGTDTQYF. The CDR3, as DNA: TGCGCCAGCAGCCCCACCAGGGGGGGTCACGGCGGGAGGGCCGGGACAGATACGCAGTATTTT.

This chain uses TRBV10-3 with TRBJ1-1, with 10 nucleotides matching TRBD1. J was trimmed by 4 bases and V by 6 bases; bases with no gene match: 20. This CDR3 has 19 amino acids. Looked up from germline, CDR1 is ENHRY and CDR2 is SYGVKD. The CDR3 reads CAIRGGTGATAEGGTEAFF. In nucleotides, the CDR3 is TGTGCCATCAGGGGTGGGACAGGGGCGACCGCGGAGGGGGGCACTGAAGCTTTCTTT.

This chain joins TRBV19 and TRBJ1-5; 10 bases align to TRBD1. Losses at the gene ends were 3 bases for V and 2 bases for J; bases not matched to a gene: 13. There are 19 residues in the CDR3. Germline V CDR1 and CDR2: LNHDA, SQIVND (reference sequence). CDR3: CASSIGRARDRGRNQPQHF. The CDR3 nucleotides are TGTGCCAGTAGTATTGGCCGGGCGCGGGACAGGGGTCGCAATCAGCCCCAGCATTTT. Using reference TRBV19 and TRBJ1-5 for the parts outside the CDR3, the full variable domain is DGGITQSPKYLFRKEGQNVTLSCEQNLNHDAMYWYRQDPGQGLRLIYYSQIVNDFQKGDIAEGYSVSREKKESFPLTVTSAQKNPTAFYLCASSIGRARDRGRNQPQHFGDGTRLSIL.

A single count supports this clone. The chain couples TRBV7-9 to TRBJ1-1, with a tentative D call TRBD1 (6 bases). This CDR3 comprises 14 residues. Deletions cut 1 base from V and 11 bases from J, with 17 bases between. Germline V gives CDR1 SEHNR, CDR2 FQNEAQ (reference sequence). The CDR3 region has the DNA TGTGCCAGCAGCTTAGATGCGGGGGCCTCAGGCGCTTTCTTT. Translating it yields CASSLDAGASGAFF.

The chain combines TRBV5-1 with TRBJ2-2; 11 bases fit TRBD2. There are 18 residues in the CDR3. From germline, CDR1 is SGHRS and CDR2 YFSETQ. The trim removed 0 bases at V and 3 bases at J, leaving 7 bases unmatched. The CDR3 DNA sequence: TGCGCCAGCAGCTTGGCCCGACTAGCGGGGCCGGACACCGGGGAGCTGTTTTTT. Protein sequence: CASSLARLAGPDTGELFF.

This chain joins TRBV7-2 and TRBJ2-7, with 7 bases lining up with TRBD2. Germline V gene lookup returns CDR1 SGHTA and CDR2 FQGNSA. This CDR3 contains 13 residues. J was trimmed by 4 bases and V by 4 bases; bases with no gene match: 4. In nucleotides, the CDR3 is TGTGCCAGCAGCTGGCGGGAGCGGTACGAGCAGTACTTC. This codes for CASSWRERYEQYF.

The chain employs TRBV2 and TRBJ2-7, with no clear D. Germline assignment: CDR1 SNHLY and CDR2 FYNNEI. CDR3 length: 11 residues. Trimming pared 6 bases from V and 2 bases from J, leaving 5 bases between. The CDR3 DNA follows: TGTGCCAGCAGAGCGACCTACGAGCAGTACTTC. The encoded protein is CASRATYEQYF.

The chain employs TRBV30 and TRBJ1-6; 8 bases are a match to TRBD1. Germline V lookup: CDR1 GTSNPN, CDR2 SVGIG (reference sequence). The junction had 4 bases not matched to a gene; V was cut back by 2 bases and J by 10 bases. The CDR3 covers 13 residues. CDR3 residues: CAWSPRTGSPLHF. As DNA, the CDR3 is TGTGCCTGGAGTCCCAGGACAGGGTCACCCCTCCACTTT.

The chain joins TRBV4-2 to TRBJ1-2, with 7 bases lining up with TRBD1. Germline-derived CDR1 and CDR2 are LGHNA and YNFKEQ. This CDR3 comprises 13 residues. Unmatched junction bases numbered 7, after V lost 4 bases and J lost 8 bases. The CDR3 DNA sequence: TGTGCCAGCAGCCTCGGACAGGCCAGGGGCTACACCTTC. It is translated as CASSLGQARGYTF.

The chain's CDR3 is CASSPGLRATQYF. The CDR3, as DNA: TGTGCCAGCAGCCCAGGACTCCGCGCTACGCAGTATTTT. This chain joins TRBV11-3 and TRBJ2-3; D is possibly TRBD2 (5 bases). Per the germline V gene, CDR1 is SGHNT and CDR2 is YENEEA. The CDR3 totals 13 residues. The V end was cut by 5 bases, the J end by 8 bases, with 14 bases between.

This rearrangement joins TRBV5-1 to TRBJ2-1, with D possibly being TRBD1 (6 bases). The germline V and J ends were trimmed by 3 bases and 7 bases, with 8 bases remaining between them. CDR1 and CDR2 from the germline V gene are SGHRS and YFSETQ. This CDR3 is built from 12 residues. CDR3 in DNA: TGCGCCAGCAGCTCACAGGGTAATGAGCAGTTCTTC. It codes for CASSSQGNEQFF.

V usage is TRBV25-1 and J usage is TRBJ2-1, with a possible D match to TRBD2 (7 bases). Trimming took 2 bases from V and 5 from J, leaving 13 bases between them. CDR1 MGHDK and CDR2 SYGVNS come from the germline V gene. The CDR3 is made up of 15 amino acids. DNA for the CDR3: TGTGCCAGCAGTGAACGGGGGGCGGGGAACAATGAGCAGTTCTTC. Translating it yields CASSERGAGNNEQFF.

The chain employs TRBV6-4 and TRBJ2-1; the D gene is possibly TRBD2 (5 bases). Germline V CDR1 and CDR2: MRHNA, SNTAGT. V lost 5 bases and J lost 7, with 15 bases in between. This CDR3 is 14 amino acids long. The CDR3 reads CASSLSRTVNEQFF. The DNA of the CDR3 is TGTGCCAGCAGTCTGAGCAGGACTGTGAATGAGCAGTTCTTC.

In its sample, this clone was seen a few times. The genes are TRBV3-1 (or the pseudogene TRBV3-2) and TRBJ1-3; TRBD1 agrees at 9 bases. Losses at the gene ends were 3 bases for V and 0 bases for J; bases not matched to a gene: 3. Germline lookup yields CDR1 LGHDT and CDR2 YNNKEL (reference sequence). This CDR3 has 16 amino acids. The CDR3 here is CASSQYRGLSGNTIYF. The CDR3 nucleotides are TGTGCCAGCAGCCAGTACAGGGGGCTCTCTGGAAACACCATATATTTT.

V and J are TRBV7-8 and TRBJ1-6; D uncertain. V was trimmed by 4 bases and J by 9 bases, leaving 19 bases between them. In germline, CDR1 is SGHVS, CDR2 FQNEAQ. The CDR3 covers 16 residues. The CDR3 is CASSSSTRRGISPLHF. CDR3 nucleotide sequence: TGTGCCAGCAGCTCGTCGACCCGACGCGGAATTTCACCCCTCCACTTT.

The chain links TRBV11-2 to TRBJ1-2; 7 bases are shared with TRBD1. The CDR3 sequence is 12 residues long. Trimming removed 7 bases from V and 9 bases from J; junction bases left unmatched: 8. Per germline, CDR1 SGHAT and CDR2 FQNNGV. The CDR3, as DNA: TGTGCCAGCACAAGACAGGGTTGGAGCTACACCTTC. This gives the protein CASTRQGWSYTF.

V and J are TRBV4-1 and TRBJ2-4; possible D gene TRBD2, 5 bases. Between the trimmed V and J ends, which lost 1 base and 1 base, there was a span of 14 bases. CDR3 length: 17 residues. CDR1 MGHRA and CDR2 YSYEKL come from the germline V gene. The CDR3, as DNA: TGCGCCAGCAGCCAAGGCTGGGTCAGGAGGGCCAAAAACATTCAGTACTTC. Its translation is CASSQGWVRRAKNIQYF.

This clone has just one count. The chain combines TRBV4-3 with TRBJ2-5; D ambiguous. The CDR3 spans 13 residues. Germline assignment: CDR1 LGHNA and CDR2 YSLEER. Trimming left V 0 bases short and J 4 bases short, with 6 bases between. CDR3 sequence: CASSQDVRETQYF. The DNA of the CDR3 is TGCGCCAGCAGCCAAGATGTTAGAGAGACCCAGTACTTC.

The chain couples TRBV18 to TRBJ1-2, with 8 bases identical to TRBD1. J gave up 4 bases and V 3 bases, and 10 bases lay outside the gene matches. The length of the CDR3 is 16 residues. Germline V gene data show CDR1 as KGHSH and CDR2 as LQKENI. This chain's CDR3 is CASSPPARGLGYGYTF. The DNA for the CDR3 is TGTGCCAGCTCACCCCCCGCCAGGGGGCTTGGCTATGGCTACACCTTC.